The clone carrying this TCR beta chain has a single count. Its antigen is not known. The source of the sample is a study of shared clonotypes between healthy human individuals. Broader study findings: Against clonotypes common to all four donors, non-shared ones had lower generation probabilities. The sole specimen, blood, was sampled, and tissue repertoires likely differ.

Profiled with immunoSEQ multiplex PCR; TCRdb holds only in-frame clones, not every one. In the table there are about 2,200,000 clones, about 93% of which are singletons. CD45RO negativity and positive selection for CCR7 defined naive CD8 cells, a population that excluded terminally differentiated effector memory CD45RA+ cells. The sample taken for sequencing was naive CD8+ T cells from PBMCs. The sequence came from a man younger than 30 in good health. Some clones in this sample may be carry-over from other donors' samples.

In DNA form, the CDR3 reads TGTGCCAGCAGCTTAGTTACGAGAAGTAATGAGCAGTTCTTC. Encoded protein: CASSLVTRSNEQFF. The genes are TRBV13 and TRBJ2-1; D not certain. Trimming removed 1 base at V and 7 bases at J, with 11 bases between. This CDR3 has 14 residues. CDR1 PRHDT and CDR2 FYEKMQ come from the germline V gene (reference sequence).